Presented here are 25 T cell receptor beta chains from one specimen sequenced in a study of blood T cell repertoires in COVID-19. Profiled with immunoSEQ multiplex PCR; TCRdb holds only in-frame clones, not every one. The repertoire includes 95,000 to 150,000 clones, 88% of them detected once, and roughly 1.4% sits in the top ten. The sample taken for sequencing was peripheral blood. All receptors come from a human donor in a cohort sampled during active COVID-19.

This chain connects TRBV7-2 to TRBJ2-1, with TRBD2 identical over 7 bases. Germline V gives CDR1 SGHTA, CDR2 FQGNSA. CDR3 size: 13 residues. With 5 bases clipped from V and 13 bases from J, the junction kept 11 bases outside the gene matches. The CDR3 DNA reads TGTGCCAGCAGCAGTGGGAGGGCCTCTTTTCAGTTCTTC. Residues: CASSSGRASFQFF.

The chain combines TRBV4-1 with TRBJ2-7, with D possibly matching TRBD2 (6 bases). Looked up from germline, CDR1 is MGHRA and CDR2 is YSYEKL. Deletions cut 2 bases from V and 9 bases from J, with 23 bases between. This CDR3 contains 16 residues. The CDR3 region is CASSQNPGEVYEGQYF. CDR3 DNA: TGCGCCAGCAGCCAAAACCCGGGAGAAGTCTACGAAGGGCAGTACTTC.

The V gene is TRBV6-5, the J gene TRBJ1-5, with D perhaps TRBD1 (6 bases). The CDR3 has 13 amino acids. CDR1 is MNHEY and CDR2 is SVGAGI in the germline V gene. V dropped 6 bases and J dropped 4 bases, with 10 bases sitting between them. CDR3 residues: CASRSTGNQPQHF. DNA for the CDR3: TGTGCCAGCAGATCAACAGGGAATCAGCCCCAGCATTTT.

This rearrangement joins TRBV6-2 or TRBV6-3 to TRBJ2-3; possible D gene TRBD2, 7 bases. Trimming left V 5 bases short and J 9 bases short, with 18 bases between. This CDR3 has 14 amino acids. Germline-derived CDR1 and CDR2 are MNHEY and SVGEGT. The CDR3 sequence: CASSDGGPSRTQYF. The CDR3 nucleotides are TGTGCCAGCAGTGACGGGGGGCCCTCGAGGACGCAGTATTTT.

The chain carries TRBV29-1 and TRBJ2-1; D unresolved. Trimming removed 1 base from V and 5 bases from J, with 15 bases in between. This CDR3 is 15 amino acids long. Germline CDR1 reads SQVTM; CDR2 reads ANQGSEA. CDR3 in amino acids: CSVEVAAQLDNEQFF. In nucleotides, the CDR3 is TGCAGCGTTGAAGTGGCTGCACAGCTCGACAATGAGCAGTTCTTC.

This chain joins TRBV15 and TRBJ1-4; the match to TRBD1 covers 10 bases. CDR1 and CDR2 (germline): LNHNV, YYDKDF (reference sequence). V lost 5 bases and J lost 7; bases outside the gene matches: 4. The CDR3 is made up of 14 amino acids. CDR3 sequence: CATSGQGESEKLFF. CDR3 bases: TGTGCCACCAGCGGACAGGGGGAGAGTGAAAAACTGTTTTTT.

This chain uses TRBV13 with TRBJ2-7; 7 bases fit TRBD1. The CDR3 totals 14 residues. Germline V gene lookup returns CDR1 PRHDT and CDR2 FYEKMQ (reference sequence). V lost 0 bases and J lost 4; bases outside the gene matches: 3. The CDR3 reads CASSLGTGRYEQYF. CDR3 nucleotide sequence: TGTGCCAGCAGCTTAGGGACAGGGCGGTACGAGCAGTACTTC.

This rearrangement joins TRBV28 to TRBJ2-3; 10 bases are a match to TRBD2. The germline CDR1 and CDR2 sequences are MDHEN and SYDVKM. CDR3 length: 16 residues. V lost 8 bases and J lost 6; bases outside the gene matches: 14. The CDR3, as DNA: TGTGCCAGCGGGAGGGCTAGCGGGGGCCGCGGGGATACGCAGTATTTT. This codes for CASGRASGGRGDTQYF. Drawing the rest from reference TRBV28 and TRBJ2-3, the complete variable domain is DVKVTQSSRYLVKRTGEKVFLECVQDMDHENMFWYRQDPGLGLRLIYFSYDVKMKEKGDIPEGYSVSREKKERFSLILESASTNQTSMYLCASGRASGGRGDTQYFGPGTRLTVL.

The chain couples TRBV29-1 to TRBJ2-3; TRBD2 agrees at 7 bases. The trim removed 8 bases at V and 6 bases at J, leaving 14 bases unmatched. The CDR3 loop spans 14 amino acids. CDR1 and CDR2 (germline): SQVTM, ANQGSEA. CDR3 in amino acids: CSHNARGGSDTQYF. The CDR3 DNA is TGCAGCCATAACGCCCGGGGAGGGTCGGATACGCAGTATTTT.

In this sample, this clone turned up once. The chain has TRBV6-6 and TRBJ1-5, with unresolved D. In germline, CDR1 is MNHNY, CDR2 SVGAGI (reference sequence). Trimming took off 0 bases at V and 2 bases at J, with 8 bases between the two ends. This CDR3 region has 15 residues. CDR3 coding DNA: TGTGCCAGCAGTTACTCCATACGGGGCAATCAGCCCCAGCATTTT. Translation: CASSYSIRGNQPQHF.

The gene calls are TRBV7-6 and TRBJ2-5; D possibly corresponds to TRBD1 (7 bases). The CDR3 has 16 residues. Germline CDR1 is SGHVS and CDR2 is FNYEAQ. V was trimmed by 1 base and J by 2 bases, leaving 14 bases between them. CDR3 sequence (DNA): TGTGCCAGCAGCTTAGTCGCGGGACAGCGGCAAGAGACCCAGTACTTC. This codes for CASSLVAGQRQETQYF.

The chain combines TRBV28 with TRBJ2-3, with TRBD1 identical over 7 bases. V lost 5 bases, J lost 14 bases, and 7 bases stayed unmatched. Germline V gene lookup returns CDR1 MDHEN and CDR2 SYDVKM. The CDR3 runs 11 residues. This CDR3 reads CASSLRDSTYF. The CDR3 DNA is TGTGCCAGCAGTCTCCGGGACAGTACGTATTTT.

CDR3 sequence: CASSLDGYEQYF. CDR3 nucleotides: TGCGCCAGCAGCTTGGACGGCTACGAGCAGTACTTC. The rearrangement joins TRBV5-1 to TRBJ2-7; the D is unclear. The CDR3 length is 12 residues. Trimming took off 0 bases at V and 3 bases at J, with 4 bases between the two ends. Germline V gene lookup returns CDR1 SGHRS and CDR2 YFSETQ.

This clone was seen once. The chain couples TRBV2 to TRBJ1-5, with D possibly TRBD1 on 6 matching bases. The CDR3 extends over 14 amino acids. Germline V gives CDR1 SNHLY, CDR2 FYNNEI. V was trimmed by 1 base and J by 5 bases, leaving 9 bases between them. This CDR3 reads CASSEGDMYQPQHF. The DNA for the CDR3 is TGTGCCAGCAGTGAAGGGGACATGTATCAGCCCCAGCATTTT.

This chain joins TRBV7-9 and TRBJ1-2, with TRBD1 identical over 8 bases. The V segment lost 1 base and the J segment 4 bases; nucleotides outside the gene matches: 2. Germline CDR1 is SEHNR and CDR2 is FQNEAQ (reference sequence). This CDR3 contains 14 residues. The CDR3 reads CASSLGQGSYGYTF. In nucleotides, the CDR3 is TGTGCCAGCAGCTTAGGACAGGGGTCCTATGGCTACACCTTC.

The chain couples TRBV2 to TRBJ2-5; 8 bases match TRBD1. Germline trimming cut 4 bases from V and 2 bases from J; bases unmatched to any gene: 3. CDR1 is SNHLY, CDR2 FYNNEI, per germline. CDR3 length equals 14 residues. This chain's CDR3 is CASSAGQGQETQYF. The DNA of the CDR3 is TGTGCCAGCAGTGCCGGACAGGGTCAAGAGACCCAGTACTTC.

The chain links TRBV12-5 to TRBJ2-3, with a weak D call TRBD1 (5 bases). Germline V gene data show CDR1 as LGHNT and CDR2 as FRNRAP. V dropped 5 bases and J dropped 5 bases, with 14 bases sitting between them. The CDR3 length is 14 residues. The CDR3: CASGPTGTLDTQYF. The CDR3 nucleotides are TGTGCTAGTGGTCCAACAGGCACGCTAGATACGCAGTATTTT.

The rearrangement links TRBV5-1 to TRBJ2-1, with 8 positions matching TRBD2. V lost 0 bases and J lost 6; bases outside the gene matches: 5. Germline V gene sequence: CDR1 SGHRS, CDR2 YFSETQ. The CDR3 loop spans 15 amino acids. CDR3 nucleotides: TGCGCCAGCAGCTTGGTGCGGGAGGTAGGCAATGAGCAGTTCTTC. The encoded protein is CASSLVREVGNEQFF.

The V and J genes are TRBV30 and TRBJ2-5, with TRBD1 as a possible D gene (7 bases). V was trimmed by 3 bases and J by 5 bases, leaving 10 bases between them. This CDR3 is built from 12 residues. CDR1 GTSNPN and CDR2 SVGIG come from the germline V gene (reference sequence). Here the CDR3 reads CAWSPGGETQYF. As DNA, the CDR3 is TGTGCCTGGAGCCCAGGGGGGGAGACCCAGTACTTC.

This rearrangement joins TRBV18 to TRBJ2-1, with 7 bases identical to TRBD2. There are 14 residues in the CDR3. V was pared by 3 bases and J by 8 bases, with 7 bases of the junction left unmatched. Germline V gene sequence: CDR1 KGHSH, CDR2 LQKENI. As DNA, the CDR3 is TGTGCCAGCTCACCTAGCGGGCTCAATCATGAGCAGTTCTTC. Translating gives CASSPSGLNHEQFF.

DNA for the CDR3: TGTGCCACGTCCGGGGGTGGCAGCACAGATACGCAGTATTTT. As protein: CATSGGGSTDTQYF. V is TRBV7-9 and J is TRBJ2-3, with a tentative D call TRBD2 (6 bases). In germline, CDR1 is SEHNR, CDR2 FQNEAQ (reference sequence). The CDR3 covers 14 residues. Trimming pared 10 bases from V and 0 bases from J, leaving 14 bases between. Combining the CDR3 with reference TRBV7-9 and TRBJ2-3 gives the whole variable domain DTGVSQNPRHKITKRGQNVTFRCDPISEHNRLYWYRQTLGQGPEFLTYFQNEAQLEKSRLLSDRFSAERPKGSFSTLEIQRTEQGDSAMYLCATSGGGSTDTQYFGPGTRLTVL.

The rearrangement links TRBV5-6 to TRBJ2-5; D unclear. The CDR3 runs 12 residues. Trimming cost V 4 bases and J 2 bases, with 6 bases left between them. The germline CDR1 and CDR2 sequences are SGHDT and YYEEEE. The CDR3 is CASSRRQETQYF. CDR3 in DNA: TGTGCCAGCAGCCGCAGGCAAGAGACCCAGTACTTC.

The chain employs TRBV5-1 and TRBJ2-7; possible D gene TRBD2, 6 bases. Per the germline V gene, CDR1 is SGHRS and CDR2 is YFSETQ. CDR3 length equals 15 residues. Trimming removed 0 bases at V and 5 bases at J, with 15 bases between. DNA of the CDR3: TGCGCCAGCAGCTTGGTGGAGGGACTCAGGAACGAGCAGTACTTC. Amino acids: CASSLVEGLRNEQYF. The full variable domain, rest sourced from reference TRBV5-1 and TRBJ2-7, is KAGVTQTPRYLIKTRGQQVTLSCSPISGHRSVSWYQQTPGQGLQFLFEYFSETQRNKGNFPGRFSGRQFSNSRSEMNVSTLELGDSALYLCASSLVEGLRNEQYFGPGTRLTVT.

This clone occurred once. The rearrangement uses TRBV6-5 and TRBJ2-7; TRBD2 agrees at 12 bases. The CDR3 loop spans 15 amino acids. Germline CDR1 reads MNHEY; CDR2 reads SVGAGI. V trimming: 6 bases; J trimming: 4 bases; junction bases outside the gene matches: 7. DNA of the CDR3: TGTGCCAGCAGGGTGCCTAGCGGGAGGGTTTACGAGCAGTACTTC. It specifies CASRVPSGRVYEQYF.

The chain is built from TRBV29-1 and TRBJ2-5; D is unresolved. CDR3 length equals 12 residues. The germline V gene has CDR1 SQVTM and CDR2 ANQGSEA. The V end lost 2 bases, the J end lost 5 bases, and 9 bases lay between the germline ends. The CDR3 DNA reads as TGCAGCGTTGAATATGGCCCCGAGACCCAGTACTTC. It codes for CSVEYGPETQYF.